Shown below are 15 T cell receptor beta chains from a single sample sequenced in a study of T cell responses to AZD1222 COVID-19 vaccine. Profiled with immunoSEQ multiplex PCR; TCRdb holds only in-frame clones, not every one. This table holds about 72,000 clones, around nine tenths found once. The material was peripheral blood, obtained on day 0 of AZD1222 vaccination. The receptors come from an adult in good health.

This clone was seen a single time. This chain links TRBV7-6 with TRBJ2-1; tentative D call: TRBD2 (6 bases). CDR3 length: 15 residues. V dropped 1 base and J dropped 3 bases, with 10 bases sitting between them. Per the germline V gene, CDR1 is SGHVS and CDR2 is FNYEAQ. The CDR3: CASSLDPGVYNEQFF. CDR3 in DNA: TGTGCCAGCAGCTTAGATCCGGGGGTCTACAATGAGCAGTTCTTC.

This chain uses TRBV14 with TRBJ2-7; no clear D. The length of the CDR3 is 15 residues. V was clipped by 1 base and J by 2 bases, with 12 bases between them. The V gene's germline CDR1 is SGHDN and CDR2 FVKESK. The chain's CDR3 is CASSQGLGIAYEQYF. CDR3 nucleotides: TGTGCCAGCAGCCAAGGGTTGGGTATCGCCTACGAGCAGTACTTC.

The rearrangement links TRBV6-2 or TRBV6-3 to TRBJ2-7; unclear D gene. Germline V gene data show CDR1 as MNHEY and CDR2 as SVGEGT. V gave up 4 bases and J gave up 1 base, with 8 bases separating them. The CDR3 sequence is 13 residues long. The CDR3: CASSFRISYEQYF. DNA for the CDR3: TGTGCCAGCAGTTTTCGGATTTCCTACGAGCAGTACTTC.

CDR3 nucleotide sequence: TGCGCCAGCAGCCCAGCGGGGTCAGGCAATCAGCCCCAGCATTTT. This sequence encodes CASSPAGSGNQPQHF. V is TRBV5-1 and J is TRBJ1-5; D gene uncertain. This CDR3 has 15 residues. The V and J ends lost 4 bases and 2 bases respectively, with 13 bases between them. Germline assignment: CDR1 SGHRS and CDR2 YFSETQ.

The chain is built from TRBV5-1 and TRBJ1-4; D is unresolved. CDR3 length: 15 residues. Per germline, CDR1 SGHRS and CDR2 YFSETQ. Trimming took 0 bases from V and 5 from J, leaving 11 bases between them. CDR3 residues: CASSLAELGNEKLFF. CDR3 bases: TGCGCCAGCAGCTTGGCCGAACTGGGGAATGAAAAACTGTTTTTT.

The V gene is TRBV2, the J gene TRBJ2-5; D is unresolved. The CDR3 sequence is 14 residues long. CDR1 is SNHLY, CDR2 FYNNEI, per germline. With 2 bases removed from V and 5 bases from J, the gap between germline ends came to 12 bases. DNA for the CDR3: TGTGCCAGCAGTGAATTAATCGCTGGGGAGACCCAGTACTTC. Encoded protein: CASSELIAGETQYF.

The rearrangement links TRBV19 to TRBJ1-5; D gene ambiguous. Trimming cost V 3 bases and J 7 bases, with 16 bases left between them. Germline loops: CDR1 LNHDA, CDR2 SQIVND (reference sequence). The CDR3 has 15 residues. The CDR3 spells CASSIAVTGEQPQHF. The DNA of the CDR3 is TGTGCCAGTAGTATCGCCGTGACCGGGGAGCAGCCCCAGCATTTT. Full variable domain (missing parts from reference TRBV19 and TRBJ1-5): DGGITQSPKYLFRKEGQNVTLSCEQNLNHDAMYWYRQDPGQGLRLIYYSQIVNDFQKGDIAEGYSVSREKKESFPLTVTSAQKNPTAFYLCASSIAVTGEQPQHFGDGTRLSIL.

V gene TRBV5-1 combines with J gene TRBJ2-1; perhaps TRBD1 as D (6 bases). CDR1 is SGHRS, CDR2 YFSETQ, per germline. The CDR3 totals 14 residues. V was trimmed by 2 bases and J by 2 bases, leaving 8 bases between them. The CDR3: CASSFSGAYNEQFF. The CDR3 nucleotides are TGCGCCAGCAGCTTCTCAGGGGCCTACAATGAGCAGTTCTTC.

The chain has TRBV30 and TRBJ1-2, with D unclear. V dropped 2 bases and J dropped 8 bases, with 15 bases sitting between them. This CDR3 spans 13 amino acids. CDR1 and CDR2 (germline): GTSNPN, SVGIG (reference sequence). CDR3 residues: CAWSPRGVQGYTF. The CDR3 DNA reads TGTGCCTGGAGTCCCCGGGGTGTACAGGGCTACACCTTC.

The rearrangement links TRBV30 to TRBJ1-3; no firm D call. Trimming removed 0 bases at V and 1 base at J, with 4 bases between. The CDR3 has 13 amino acids. CDR1 and CDR2 from the germline V gene are GTSNPN and SVGIG (reference sequence). The DNA of the CDR3 is TGTGCCTGGAGTGTACAGTCTGGAAACACCATATATTTT. This gives the protein CAWSVQSGNTIYF.

V is TRBV27 and J is TRBJ2-1; either TRBD1 or TRBD2 may supply D (6 bases each). The germline CDR1 and CDR2 sequences are MNHEY and SMNVEV (reference sequence). Trimming pared 6 bases from V and 4 bases from J, leaving 22 bases between. The CDR3 length is 17 residues. The DNA for the CDR3 is TGTGCCAGCAGAAAGTGGGGGCTCGGGGGAAATTACAATGAGCAGTTCTTC. This encodes CASRKWGLGGNYNEQFF.

The chain has TRBV5-5 and TRBJ2-7; D is undetermined. Germline CDR1 is SGHKS and CDR2 is YYEKEE (reference sequence). The V end lost 1 base, the J end lost 7 bases, and 15 bases lay between the germline ends. The CDR3 sequence is 14 residues long. CDR3 amino acids: CASSLRVWDREQYF. The CDR3, as DNA: TGTGCCAGCAGCTTGAGGGTGTGGGATAGAGAGCAGTACTTC. The whole variable domain, remainder taken from reference TRBV5-5 and TRBJ2-7, is DAGVTQSPTHLIKTRGQQVTLRCSPISGHKSVSWYQQVLGQGPQFIFQYYEKEERGRGNFPDRFSARQFPNYSSELNVNALLLGDSALYLCASSLRVWDREQYFGPGTRLTVT.

The chain links TRBV7-8 to TRBJ1-3; D unresolved. Germline CDR1 is SGHVS and CDR2 is FQNEAQ. This CDR3 has 15 residues. Trimming pared 5 bases from V and 0 bases from J, leaving 11 bases between. The CDR3 DNA follows: TGTGCCAGCAGCCTGACGGTGACCTCTGGAAACACCATATATTTT. The encoded protein is CASSLTVTSGNTIYF.

V is TRBV27 and J is TRBJ1-1; 8 bases fit TRBD1. V was clipped by 6 bases and J by 2 bases; unmatched bases: 8. The CDR3 has 15 residues. Germline CDR1 and CDR2: MNHEY and SMNVEV (reference sequence). CDR3 nucleotide sequence: TGTGCCAGCAGACAGACAGGGGTGGTAAACACTGAAGCTTTCTTT. Amino acid sequence: CASRQTGVVNTEAFF.

V is TRBV28 and J is TRBJ2-7, with a possible D match to TRBD1 (5 bases). Trimming left V 2 bases short and J 3 bases short, with 8 bases between. There are 13 residues in the CDR3. Germline V gives CDR1 MDHEN, CDR2 SYDVKM. This CDR3 reads CASSLGHFYEQYF. CDR3 sequence (DNA): TGTGCCAGCAGTTTAGGACACTTCTACGAGCAGTACTTC.